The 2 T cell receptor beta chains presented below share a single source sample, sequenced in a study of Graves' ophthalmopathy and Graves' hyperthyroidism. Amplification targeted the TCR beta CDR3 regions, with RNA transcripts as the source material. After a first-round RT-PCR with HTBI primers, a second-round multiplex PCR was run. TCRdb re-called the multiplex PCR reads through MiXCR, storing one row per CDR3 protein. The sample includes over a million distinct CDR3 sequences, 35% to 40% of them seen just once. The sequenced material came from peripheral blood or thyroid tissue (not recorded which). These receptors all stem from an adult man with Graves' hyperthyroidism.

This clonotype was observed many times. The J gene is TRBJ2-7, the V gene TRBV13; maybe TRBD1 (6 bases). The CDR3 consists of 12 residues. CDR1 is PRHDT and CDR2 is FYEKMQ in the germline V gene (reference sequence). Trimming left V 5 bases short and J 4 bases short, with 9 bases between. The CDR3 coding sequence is TGTGCCAGCAGCAAAAGGGGGTACGAGCAGTACTTC. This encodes CASSKRGYEQYF.

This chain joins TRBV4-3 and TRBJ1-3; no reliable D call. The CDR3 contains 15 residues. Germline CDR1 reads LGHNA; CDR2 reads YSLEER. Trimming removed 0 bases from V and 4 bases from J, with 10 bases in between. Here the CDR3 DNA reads TGCGCCAGCAGCCAAGATCGGGGAGTGGGAAACACCATATATTTT. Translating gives CASSQDRGVGNTIYF.